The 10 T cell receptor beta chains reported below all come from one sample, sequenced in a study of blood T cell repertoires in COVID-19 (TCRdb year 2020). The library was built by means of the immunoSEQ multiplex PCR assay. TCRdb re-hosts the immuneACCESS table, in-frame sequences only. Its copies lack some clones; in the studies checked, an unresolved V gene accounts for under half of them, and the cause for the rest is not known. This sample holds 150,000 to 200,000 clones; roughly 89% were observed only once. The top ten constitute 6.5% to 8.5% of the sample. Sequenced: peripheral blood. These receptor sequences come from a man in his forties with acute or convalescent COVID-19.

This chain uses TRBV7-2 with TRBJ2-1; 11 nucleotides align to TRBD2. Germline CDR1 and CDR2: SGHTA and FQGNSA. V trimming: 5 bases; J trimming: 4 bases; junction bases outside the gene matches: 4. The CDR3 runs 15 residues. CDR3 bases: TGTGCCAGCAGCATCACTAGCGGGGGTTACAATGAGCAGTTCTTC. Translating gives CASSITSGGYNEQFF.

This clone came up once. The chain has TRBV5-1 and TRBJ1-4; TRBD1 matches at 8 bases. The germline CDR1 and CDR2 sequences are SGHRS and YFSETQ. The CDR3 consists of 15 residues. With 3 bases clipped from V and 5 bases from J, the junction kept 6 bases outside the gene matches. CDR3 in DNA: TGCGCCAGCAGCTCTGGACAGGGTCCCAATGAAAAACTGTTTTTT. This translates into CASSSGQGPNEKLFF. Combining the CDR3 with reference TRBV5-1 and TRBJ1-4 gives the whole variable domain KAGVTQTPRYLIKTRGQQVTLSCSPISGHRSVSWYQQTPGQGLQFLFEYFSETQRNKGNFPGRFSGRQFSNSRSEMNVSTLELGDSALYLCASSSGQGPNEKLFFGSGTQLSVL.

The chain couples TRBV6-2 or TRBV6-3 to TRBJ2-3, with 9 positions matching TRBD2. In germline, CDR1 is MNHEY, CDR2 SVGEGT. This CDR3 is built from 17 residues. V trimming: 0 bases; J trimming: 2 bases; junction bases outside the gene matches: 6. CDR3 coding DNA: TGTGCCAGCAGTTACTCGACGCGGGGGGGCAACACAGATACGCAGTATTTT. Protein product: CASSYSTRGGNTDTQYF.

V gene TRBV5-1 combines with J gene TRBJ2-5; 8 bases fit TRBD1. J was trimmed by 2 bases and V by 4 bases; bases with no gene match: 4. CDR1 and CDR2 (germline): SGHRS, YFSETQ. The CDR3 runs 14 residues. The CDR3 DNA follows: TGCGCCAGCAGCGTTGGACAGGGTCAAGAGACCCAGTACTTC. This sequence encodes CASSVGQGQETQYF.

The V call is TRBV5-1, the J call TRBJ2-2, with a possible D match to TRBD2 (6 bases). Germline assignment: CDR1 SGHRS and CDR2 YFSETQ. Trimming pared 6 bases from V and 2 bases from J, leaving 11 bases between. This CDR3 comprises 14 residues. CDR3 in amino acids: CASKSGYNTGELFF. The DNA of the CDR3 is TGCGCCAGCAAGAGCGGGTACAACACCGGGGAGCTGTTTTTT.

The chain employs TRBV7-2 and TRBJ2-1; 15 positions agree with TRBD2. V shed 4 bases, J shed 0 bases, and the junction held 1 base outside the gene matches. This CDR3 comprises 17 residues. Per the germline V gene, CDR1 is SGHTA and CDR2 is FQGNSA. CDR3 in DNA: TGTGCCAGCAGCTGGACTAGCGGGGGGGGCTCCTACAATGAGCAGTTCTTC. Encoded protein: CASSWTSGGGSYNEQFF.

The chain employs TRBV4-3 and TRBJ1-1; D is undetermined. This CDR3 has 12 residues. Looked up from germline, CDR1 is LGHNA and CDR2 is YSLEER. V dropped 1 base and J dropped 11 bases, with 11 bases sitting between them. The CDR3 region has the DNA TGCGCCAGCAGCCAAGCGGGGTTGGGCGCTTTCTTT. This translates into CASSQAGLGAFF.

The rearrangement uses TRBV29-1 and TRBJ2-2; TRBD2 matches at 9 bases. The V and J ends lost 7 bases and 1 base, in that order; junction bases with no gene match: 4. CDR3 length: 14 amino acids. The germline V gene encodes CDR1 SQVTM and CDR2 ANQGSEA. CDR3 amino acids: CSANSGRNTGELFF. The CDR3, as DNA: TGCAGCGCCAATAGCGGGAGGAACACCGGGGAGCTGTTTTTT.

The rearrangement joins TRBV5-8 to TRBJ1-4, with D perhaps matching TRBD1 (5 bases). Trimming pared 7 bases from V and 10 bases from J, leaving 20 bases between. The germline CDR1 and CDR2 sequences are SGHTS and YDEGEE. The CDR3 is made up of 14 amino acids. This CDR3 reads CASGGGPRMRKLFF. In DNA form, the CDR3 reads TGTGCCAGCGGGGGGGGACCGCGCATGAGAAAACTGTTTTTT.

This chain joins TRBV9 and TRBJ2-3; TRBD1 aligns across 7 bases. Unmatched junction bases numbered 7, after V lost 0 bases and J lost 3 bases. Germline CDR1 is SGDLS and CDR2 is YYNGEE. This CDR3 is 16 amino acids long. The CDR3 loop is CASSVERGLGTDTQYF. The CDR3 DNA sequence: TGTGCCAGCAGCGTAGAGAGGGGGCTGGGGACAGATACGCAGTATTTT. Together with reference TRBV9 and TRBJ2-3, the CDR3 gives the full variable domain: DSGVTQTPKHLITATGQRVTLRCSPRSGDLSVYWYQQSLDQGLQFLIQYYNGEERAKGNILERFSAQQFPDLHSELNLSSLELGDSALYFCASSVERGLGTDTQYFGPGTRLTVL.